This is a list of T cell receptor beta chains from one sample in a study of shared clonotypes between healthy human individuals. Assay: immunoSEQ multiplex PCR; the TCRdb copy retains only in-frame clones and omits some. The sample records over 95,000 clones, under 70% being singletons. The sequenced sample was memory CD8+ T cells sorted from blood. Receptors originate from a young woman in good health. CDR3s include the opening cysteine and the closing phenylalanine or tryptophan. Fields, in order: J gene, clone size, V gene, D gene, CDR3 protein, CDR3 DNA. The D gene is left open where the match is weak. Rows may omit the clone size; those that give it use once, few, many or a size class.

J gene: TRBJ2-7; clone size: NA; V gene: TRBV7-6; D gene: TRBD1; CDR3 protein: CASSSGTGPGKQYF; CDR3 DNA: TGTGCCAGCAGCTCCGGGACAGGACCTGGAAAGCAGTACTTC
J gene: TRBJ2-2; clone size: NA; V gene: TRBV9; D gene: NA; CDR3 protein: CASSVGGTGELFF; CDR3 DNA: TGTGCCAGCAGTGTAGGGGGAACCGGGGAGCTGTTTTTT
J gene: TRBJ2-7; clone size: NA; V gene: TRBV18; D gene: TRBD2; CDR3 protein: CASSPFQASGRHFEQYF; CDR3 DNA: TGTGCCAGCTCACCATTTCAGGCTAGCGGGAGACATTTCGAGCAGTACTTC
J gene: TRBJ1-6; clone size: NA; V gene: TRBV5-4; D gene: NA; CDR3 protein: CASSSRQEGLLAPLHF; CDR3 DNA: TGTGCCAGCAGCTCCAGGCAGGAGGGGCTTTTGGCACCCCTCCACTTT
J gene: TRBJ1-2; clone size: NA; V gene: TRBV5-4; D gene: NA; CDR3 protein: CASSNRLGLPMDGYTF; CDR3 DNA: TGTGCCAGCAGCAACCGTTTGGGACTCCCAATGGATGGCTACACCTTC
J gene: TRBJ2-6; clone size: NA; V gene: TRBV6-1; D gene: NA; CDR3 protein: CASISLPRRANVLTF; CDR3 DNA: TGTGCCAGCATTTCCCTACCGCGGAGGGCCAACGTCCTGACTTTC
J gene: TRBJ1-2; clone size: NA; V gene: TRBV30; D gene: NA; CDR3 protein: CAWSVSWRGYTF; CDR3 DNA: TGTGCCTGGAGTGTAAGCTGGCGTGGCTACACCTTC
J gene: TRBJ2-7; clone size: NA; V gene: TRBV2; D gene: TRBD1; CDR3 protein: CASSRGQGLYEQYF; CDR3 DNA: TGTGCCAGCAGTAGGGGACAGGGACTTTACGAGCAGTACTTC
J gene: TRBJ2-5; clone size: few; V gene: TRBV5-8; D gene: NA; CDR3 protein: CASSPPGGRTQYF; CDR3 DNA: TGTGCCAGCAGCCCGCCCGGGGGCAGGACCCAGTACTTC
J gene: TRBJ2-7; clone size: many; V gene: TRBV6-5; D gene: NA; CDR3 protein: CASSRLTRIYEQYF; CDR3 DNA: TGTGCCAGCAGTCGACTGACTAGGATCTACGAGCAGTACTTC
J gene: TRBJ2-1; clone size: NA; V gene: TRBV2; D gene: TRBD2; CDR3 protein: CASMGGVSSYNEQFF; CDR3 DNA: TGTGCCAGCATGGGGGGGGTGAGCTCCTACAATGAGCAGTTCTTC
J gene: TRBJ2-5; clone size: NA; V gene: TRBV5-8; D gene: NA; CDR3 protein: CASSTPGEAQYF; CDR3 DNA: TGTGCCAGCAGCACCCCGGGGGAGGCCCAGTACTTC
J gene: TRBJ2-7; clone size: once; V gene: TRBV27; D gene: TRBD2; CDR3 protein: CASSFGASGRAEQYF; CDR3 DNA: TGTGCCAGCAGTTTTGGGGCTAGCGGGAGGGCCGAGCAGTACTTC
J gene: TRBJ2-7; clone size: few; V gene: TRBV5-1; D gene: TRBD2; CDR3 protein: CASGRTSGSYEQYF; CDR3 DNA: TGCGCCAGCGGCAGGACTAGCGGGAGCTACGAGCAGTACTTC